This T cell receptor (beta chain) was sequenced for a study of cytomegalovirus exposure and HLA in healthy donors. Germline loops: CDR1 SGHNT, CDR2 YENEEA. The CDR3 loop spans 14 amino acids. Trimming cost V 4 bases and J 5 bases; bases outside gene matches: 8. Vbeta (60) and Jbeta (13) primers were used in the PCR. TCRdb's table, derived via immunoSEQ multiplex PCR, lists solely in-frame clones and lacks some. Of under 250,000 clones in the sample, 80% to 85% were seen once. The clonotype originates from a woman aged 60-75 years in good health and CMV-seropositive. Sequencing was performed on PBMCs. This rearrangement joins TRBV11-3 to TRBJ2-7, with TRBD2 matching 7 bases. CDR3 DNA: TGTGCCAGCAGCTGGGGGGGGTCATTGGACGAGCAGTACTTC. It encodes CASSWGGSLDEQYF.